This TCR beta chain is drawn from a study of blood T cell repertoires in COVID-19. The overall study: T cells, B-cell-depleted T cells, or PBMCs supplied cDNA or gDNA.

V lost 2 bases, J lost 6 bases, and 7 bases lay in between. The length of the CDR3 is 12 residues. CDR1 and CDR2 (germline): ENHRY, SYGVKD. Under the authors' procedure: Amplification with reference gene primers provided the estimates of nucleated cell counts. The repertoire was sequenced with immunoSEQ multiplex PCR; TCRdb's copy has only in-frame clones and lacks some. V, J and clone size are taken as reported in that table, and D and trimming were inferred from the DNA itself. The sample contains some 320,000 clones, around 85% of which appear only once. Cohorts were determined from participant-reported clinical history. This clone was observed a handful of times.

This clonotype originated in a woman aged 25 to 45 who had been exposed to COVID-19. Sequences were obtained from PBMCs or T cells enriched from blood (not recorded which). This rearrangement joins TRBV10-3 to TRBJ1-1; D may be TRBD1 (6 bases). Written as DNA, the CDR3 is TGTGCCATCAGTGAGCGGACAGCTGAAGCTTTCTTT. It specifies CAISERTAEAFF.